This T cell receptor beta chain was captured by sequencing in a study of T cell repertoires in cytomegalovirus infection. MiXCR, applied by TCRdb to the reads, yields one record per CDR3 protein. Of around 330,000 distinct CDR3 sequences listed, roughly 15% are singletons. The CDR3 has 16 residues. Germline V gives CDR1 SGHDN, CDR2 FVKESK. V lost 0 bases to trimming and J lost 8 bases, with 19 bases between them. This clonotype was picked up many times. The chain recombines TRBV14 with TRBJ1-2, with D uncertain. The source of this sequence is a human donor in good health (CMV status not recorded). Some clones in this sample may be carry-over from other donors' samples. The sequenced sample was PBMCs. The CDR3 region has the DNA TGTGCCAGCAGCCAAGATCGGGAGGTGGCGGACCGGGGCTACACCTTC. Residues: CASSQDREVADRGYTF.